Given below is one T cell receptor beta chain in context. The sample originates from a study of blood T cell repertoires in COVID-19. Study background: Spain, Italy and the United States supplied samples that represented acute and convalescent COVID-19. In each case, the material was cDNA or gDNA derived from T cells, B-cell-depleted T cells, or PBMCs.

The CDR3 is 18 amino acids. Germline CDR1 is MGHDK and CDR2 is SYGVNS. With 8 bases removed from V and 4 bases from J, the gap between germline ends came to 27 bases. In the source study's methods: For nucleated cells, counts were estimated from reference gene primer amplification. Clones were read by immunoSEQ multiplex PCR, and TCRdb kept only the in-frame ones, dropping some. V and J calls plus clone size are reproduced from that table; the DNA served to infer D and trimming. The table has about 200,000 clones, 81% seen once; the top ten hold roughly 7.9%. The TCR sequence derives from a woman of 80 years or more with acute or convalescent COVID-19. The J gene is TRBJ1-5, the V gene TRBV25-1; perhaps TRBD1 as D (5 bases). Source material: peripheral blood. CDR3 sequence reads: CASRIAPGPDSVNQPQHF. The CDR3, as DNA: TGTGCCAGCCGAATAGCCCCAGGACCTGACAGCGTTAATCAGCCCCAGCATTTT. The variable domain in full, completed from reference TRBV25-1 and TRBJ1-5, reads EADIYQTPRYLVIGTGKKITLECSQTMGHDKMYWYQQDPGMELHLIHYSYGVNSTEKGDLSSESTVSRIRTEHFPLTLESARPSHTSQYLCASRIAPGPDSVNQPQHFGDGTRLSIL.